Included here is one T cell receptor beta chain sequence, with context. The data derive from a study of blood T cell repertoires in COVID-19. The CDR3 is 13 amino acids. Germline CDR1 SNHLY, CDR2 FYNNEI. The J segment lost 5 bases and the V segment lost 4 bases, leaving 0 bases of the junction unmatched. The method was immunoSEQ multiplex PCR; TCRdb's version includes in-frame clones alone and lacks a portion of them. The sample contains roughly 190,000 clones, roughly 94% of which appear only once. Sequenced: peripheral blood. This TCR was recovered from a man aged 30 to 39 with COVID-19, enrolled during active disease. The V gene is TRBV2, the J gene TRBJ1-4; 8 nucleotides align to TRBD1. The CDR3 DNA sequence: TGTGCCAGCAGTGGGACAGGGAATGAAAAACTGTTTTTT. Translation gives CASSGTGNEKLFF.